This T cell receptor beta chain appears in the sequencing data of a study of Graves' ophthalmopathy and Graves' hyperthyroidism. CDR3 regions of TCR beta were amplified from RNA transcripts. First-round RT-PCR relied on HTBI primers, and a second-round multiplex PCR came next. TCRdb called the multiplex PCR reads again in MiXCR, with one record for every CDR3 protein. The table lists a few hundred thousand distinct CDR3 sequences, about 18% of them singletons. Study-level findings and limits: Detection in blood was also observed for most expanded thyroid clonotypes above 0.001 frequency. A model of 13 signatures distinguished ophthalmopathy from stable hyperthyroidism at less than 90% sensitivity and 81.08% specificity.

Worth noting for this clonotype: Its antigen is not known.

CDR1 and CDR2 from the germline V gene are SGHVS and FQNEAQ. V lost 1 base, J lost 6 bases, and 16 bases lay in between. This CDR3 is 15 amino acids long. The stable label applied to hyperthyroidism with no ophthalmopathy within 18 months of follow-up. This TCR was recovered from an adult woman with stable Graves' hyperthyroidism. The J gene is TRBJ2-7, the V gene TRBV7-8, with a tentative D call TRBD2 (6 bases). Sequencing was done on a sample of peripheral blood. The CDR3 DNA follows: TGTGCCAGCAGCTTAGTTCTCGGGGGAGAGGTCGAGCAGTACTTC. Amino acid sequence: CASSLVLGGEVEQYF.